The rows below give T cell receptor beta chains drawn from one sample of a study of control samples from healthy donors and cancer patients. Profiled with immunoSEQ multiplex PCR; TCRdb holds only in-frame clones, not every one. The sample holds about 150,000 clones, approximately 86% seen once. The sequenced material came from blood. The receptors stem from a man between 18 and 29 years old in good health. The CDR3 runs from the conserved cysteine through the conserved F or W. The order of the fields is J gene, CDR3 length, V gene, clone size, D gene, CDR3 DNA, CDR3 protein. D genes are given only for firm matches. Some rows mark clone size as missing; the rest say once, few, many or name a class of expanded clone.

TRBJ2-3,11,TRBV14,-,-,TGTGCCAGCAGCCAAGTAGATACGCAGTATTTT,CASSQVDTQYF
TRBJ1-1,13,TRBV18,-,-,TGTGCCAGCTCACCAGTCTCGACAGATGAAGCTTTCTTT,CASSPVSTDEAFF
TRBJ1-3,14,TRBV11-3,-,-,TGTGCCAGCAGCTTAGTGTCCATGGGAAACACCATATATTTT,CASSLVSMGNTIYF
TRBJ2-3,15,TRBV28,-,-,TGTGCCAGCAGTTTAGAAGGACTACCAACAGATACGCAGTATTTT,CASSLEGLPTDTQYF
TRBJ2-1,13,TRBV6-5,-,-,TGTGCCAGCAGTTACCCCGGCCACAATGAGCAGTTCTTC,CASSYPGHNEQFF
TRBJ1-5,15,TRBV5-1,few,TRBD1,TGCGCCAGCAGCTCGGACAGGTCAAGCAATCAGCCCCAGCATTTT,CASSSDRSSNQPQHF
TRBJ2-5,16,TRBV28,-,-,TGTGCCAGCAGTTTCCGGGACACCACACTACAAGAGACCCAGTACTTC,CASSFRDTTLQETQYF
TRBJ2-3,12,TRBV5-4,-,-,TGTGCCAGCAGCTGGGGGTCAGATACGCAGTATTTT,CASSWGSDTQYF
TRBJ2-7,13,TRBV27,-,-,TGTGCCAGCAGTTTAAGGGGTAACTACGAGCAGTACTTC,CASSLRGNYEQYF
TRBJ1-5,14,TRBV5-5,-,TRBD1,TGTGCCAGCAGTCCAAACAGGGGAGGTCAGCCCCAGCATTTT,CASSPNRGGQPQHF
TRBJ1-5,15,TRBV7-8,few,-,TGTGCCACCGGTAGGGACCAAGGGCGCAATCAGCCCCAGCATTTT,CATGRDQGRNQPQHF
TRBJ1-4,14,TRBV7-8,-,-,TGTGCCAGCAGCTTAAATGCGGGAAGTGAAAAACTGTTTTTT,CASSLNAGSEKLFF
TRBJ1-2,15,TRBV4-1,-,TRBD1,TGCGCCAGCAGCCAAGGTTGGACAGGGAGGTATGGCTACACCTTC,CASSQGWTGRYGYTF
TRBJ1-1,14,TRBV5-6,-,-,TGTGCCAGCAGCTTACCCACAGAGAACACTGAAGCTTTCTTT,CASSLPTENTEAFF
TRBJ2-7,14,TRBV15,-,TRBD1,TGTGCCACCGGCAGGGACAGGGGGGCATACGAGCAGTACTTC,CATGRDRGAYEQYF
TRBJ1-3,13,TRBV12-3/TRBV12-4,-,-,TGTGCCAGCAGACTCAGGGGAGGAAACACCATATATTTT,CASRLRGGNTIYF
TRBJ2-7,15,TRBV5-5,-,TRBD2,TGTGCCAGCAGCGATGGACTAGCGGGGGTCTACGAGCAGTACTTC,CASSDGLAGVYEQYF
TRBJ2-3,18,TRBV28,-,TRBD2,TGTGCCAGCACTCGCGGGGGGACGGCGCGGCCTAGCACAGATACGCAGTATTTT,CASTRGGTARPSTDTQYF
TRBJ1-2,16,TRBV27,-,TRBD1,TGTGCCAGCAGTTTATCAAGACGGACAGGAAACTATGGCTACACCTTC,CASSLSRRTGNYGYTF
TRBJ1-1,15,TRBV6-5,-,-,TGTGCCAGCATTACTACCGGGGGAAGGGACACTGAAGCTTTCTTT,CASITTGGRDTEAFF
TRBJ2-3,15,TRBV4-2,-,-,TGTGCCAGCAGCCCTTCGGGGGAAAGCACAGATACGCAGTATTTT,CASSPSGESTDTQYF
TRBJ1-2,12,TRBV4-2,-,-,TGTGCCAGCAGCCAATGGGAGAGAGGCTACACCTTC,CASSQWERGYTF
TRBJ1-5,14,TRBV6-5,-,-,TGTGCTTCAGAGGGACTCGATAGCAATCAGCCCCAGCATTTT,CASEGLDSNQPQHF
TRBJ2-3,15,TRBV3-1/TRBV3-2,-,TRBD1,TGTGCCAGCAGCCGAGGACAGGGGCGGACAGATACGCAGTATTTT,CASSRGQGRTDTQYF
TRBJ2-5,17,TRBV7-2,-,TRBD2,TGTGCCAGCAGCCCCCTAGCGGGGGGGCGGTCCGGAGAGACCCAGTACTTC,CASSPLAGGRSGETQYF
TRBJ2-7,14,TRBV9,-,TRBD1,TGTGCCAGCAGCGCCACAGGGGGACACTACGAGCAGTACTTC,CASSATGGHYEQYF
TRBJ1-2,18,TRBV5-1,-,TRBD1,TGCGCCAGCAGCTTGGGGACCGGGACAGGGCCCCGCGACTATGGCTACACCTTC,CASSLGTGTGPRDYGYTF
TRBJ1-2,16,TRBV7-8,-,-,TGTGCCAGCAGCGCCCGGACCACCCGTCCTAACTATGGCTACACCTTC,CASSARTTRPNYGYTF
TRBJ1-2,13,TRBV19,-,-,TGTGCCAGTAGTATCCCAGCTTACCTTGGCTACACCTTC,CASSIPAYLGYTF
TRBJ2-7,17,TRBV10-3,-,-,TGTGCCATCAGTGATGACGGGAAACAATTGAGCTCCTACGAGCAGTACTTC,CAISDDGKQLSSYEQYF
TRBJ1-1,17,TRBV19,-,TRBD1,TGTGCCAGTAGTCTCGTCACAGGGGGCAGGGAGGACACTGAAGCTTTCTTT,CASSLVTGGREDTEAFF
TRBJ2-1,15,TRBV7-2,-,TRBD2,TGTGCCAGCAGCGCAAGCGGGGGGGTCTACAATGAGCAGTTCTTC,CASSASGGVYNEQFF
TRBJ1-1,15,TRBV11-2,-,TRBD1,TGTGCCAGCAGCTACCCGTACGACAGGGGGACTGAAGCTTTCTTT,CASSYPYDRGTEAFF
TRBJ1-3,14,TRBV5-4,-,-,TGTGCCAGCAGCTTCGCGGGGGCTGGAAACACCATATATTTT,CASSFAGAGNTIYF